This paragraph covers one T cell receptor (beta chain) sequence. Its antigen is undetermined. Trimming took off 5 bases at V and 3 bases at J, with 11 bases between the two ends. The CDR3 totals 14 residues. CDR1 is MNHEY, CDR2 SVGAGI, per germline. The TCR alpha and TCR beta cDNA libraries, bearing sample barcodes and UMIs, were generated by 5'RACE using constant-segment primers. One entry per CDR3 protein results from TCRdb running MiXCR on the 5' RACE reads. The table has 250,000 to 300,000 distinct CDR3 sequences, 15% to 20% seen once. This entry comes from a study of T-cell memory formation after mild COVID-19. Whole-study findings and limits: Contracting CD8+ clones were enriched in EMRA, CD4+ mainly in CM and EM.

The chain has TRBV6-5 and TRBJ1-5; D unresolved. Input material: PBMCs or a T cell subset sorted from them (not recorded which). This TCR was recovered from a man in his late teens or twenties who had mild COVID-19 (a few samples of this study predate the infection). Cell type and time point are not known. In DNA form, the CDR3 reads TGTGCCAGCAGTCCCCGACGGATCAATCAGCCCCAGCATTTT. Protein product: CASSPRRINQPQHF.